These 9 T cell receptor beta chains originate from one sample sequenced in a study of T cell responses to AZD1222 COVID-19 vaccine. Using immunoSEQ multiplex PCR, the repertoire was profiled, and TCRdb retains in-frame clones only, with some absent. Of about 97,000 clones in the sample, around 84% were seen once. The sample here was peripheral blood, taken on day 0 of AZD1222 vaccination. The receptors originated from an adult in good health.

The chain carries TRBV6-1 and TRBJ1-2; D is undetermined. Trimming pared 2 bases from V and 5 bases from J, leaving 9 bases between. The germline V gene encodes CDR1 MNHNS and CDR2 SASEGT. This CDR3 has 13 amino acids. The CDR3 loop reads CASSESDPYGYTF. Here the CDR3 DNA reads TGTGCCAGCAGTGAATCGGACCCTTATGGCTACACCTTC.

This chain uses TRBV20-1 with TRBJ1-5; tentative D call: TRBD1 (5 bases). With 3 bases removed from V and 2 bases from J, the gap between germline ends came to 14 bases. This CDR3 contains 15 residues. Looked up from germline, CDR1 is DFQATT and CDR2 is SNEGSKA (reference sequence). The CDR3 spells CSASGRDGGNQPQHF. CDR3 coding DNA: TGCAGTGCTAGTGGCAGGGACGGGGGCAATCAGCCCCAGCATTTT.

Only a few counts were recorded for this clone. J is TRBJ1-5 and V is TRBV7-5. TRBV7-5 is designated a pseudogene. The CDR3 consists of 14 residues. CDR3 region: CVLVGGPENQPQHF. CDR3 in DNA: TGTGTCCTCGTGGGGGGGCCGGAAAATCAGCCCCAGCATTTT.

The chain is built from TRBV18 and TRBJ1-1, with D unresolved. V shed 3 bases and J shed 9 bases, with 11 bases lying between them. The germline gives CDR1 KGHSH, CDR2 LQKENI. The CDR3 spans 12 residues. This chain's CDR3 is CASSPPGQQAFF. The CDR3 region has the DNA TGTGCCAGCTCACCCCCGGGCCAGCAAGCTTTCTTT.

The rearrangement uses TRBV5-6 and TRBJ1-3; D remains unclear. The CDR3 runs 16 residues. Per germline, CDR1 SGHDT and CDR2 YYEEEE. The V gene lost 5 bases and the J gene lost 0 bases, with 15 bases spanning the gap. The CDR3 sequence is CASSSLPRLSGNTIYF. As DNA, the CDR3 is TGTGCCAGCAGTAGCCTCCCCCGACTCTCTGGAAACACCATATATTTT.

This clone has just one count. This chain uses TRBV5-1 with TRBJ2-3; TRBD2 matches at 10 bases. The V segment lost 0 bases and the J segment 6 bases; nucleotides outside the gene matches: 4. The germline gives CDR1 SGHRS, CDR2 YFSETQ. The CDR3 covers 15 residues. CDR3 residues: CASSLGLAGADTQYF. The CDR3 region has the DNA TGCGCCAGCAGCTTGGGCCTAGCGGGAGCGGATACGCAGTATTTT.

This chain joins TRBV27 and TRBJ2-3, with 7 bases that match TRBD1. Trimming cost V 6 bases and J 5 bases; bases outside gene matches: 8. Germline-derived CDR1 and CDR2 are MNHEY and SMNVEV (reference sequence). The CDR3 runs to 14 residues. DNA of the CDR3: TGTGCCAGCAGGACAGGGTCCGAAGGAGATACGCAGTATTTT. Protein product: CASRTGSEGDTQYF.

V gene TRBV5-4 combines with J gene TRBJ1-2; 10 bases match TRBD1. This CDR3 is 15 amino acids long. Germline values: CDR1 SGHNT, CDR2 YYREEE (reference sequence). The junction had 3 bases not matched to a gene; V was cut back by 0 bases and J by 4 bases. CDR3 DNA sequence: TGTGCCAGCAGCTTGGTGGGGACAGGGGCCTATGGCTACACCTTC. Translation: CASSLVGTGAYGYTF.

The rearrangement uses TRBV14 and TRBJ2-3, with D maybe TRBD1 (6 bases). V was cut by 3 bases and J by 0 bases, with 16 bases left in between. The V gene's germline CDR1 is SGHDN and CDR2 FVKESK. This CDR3 comprises 17 residues. The CDR3 DNA follows: TGTGCCAGCAGCCACTCTAAGGGGGACCTTAGCACAGATACGCAGTATTTT. It encodes CASSHSKGDLSTDTQYF.